A selection of T cell receptor beta chains follows, all from one sample in a study of blood T cell repertoires in COVID-19. The repertoire was sequenced with immunoSEQ multiplex PCR; TCRdb's copy has only in-frame clones and lacks some. Among some 220,000 clones listed, roughly 84% were seen once. Source material: peripheral blood. The receptors derive from a man aged 45-65 years who had recovered from COVID-19. CDR3s include the opening cysteine and the closing phenylalanine or tryptophan. The D gene is left open where the match is weak. Rows give clone size only sometimes, using once, few, many, or a class for an expanded clone.

j_call d_call clone_size v_call cdr3_aa cdr3_nt
TRBJ1-1 - few TRBV11-2 CASSLEGSKAFF TGTGCCAGCAGCTTAGAGGGGAGTAAGGCTTTCTTT
TRBJ1-4 - - TRBV29-1 CSVAQDLFATNEKLFF TGCAGCGTTGCACAGGACCTATTTGCAACTAATGAAAAACTGTTTTTT
TRBJ2-7 - - TRBV14 CASSLRGGSYEQYF TGTGCCAGCAGCCTTAGGGGTGGGTCCTACGAGCAGTACTTC
TRBJ2-1 TRBD2 - TRBV6-1 CASSESPGLAGLWSYNEQFF TGTGCCAGCAGTGAATCGCCGGGACTAGCGGGATTGTGGTCCTACAATGAGCAGTTCTTC
TRBJ2-5 TRBD1 - TRBV28 CASRPQGNQETQYF TGTGCCAGCAGACCACAGGGGAACCAAGAGACCCAGTACTTC
TRBJ2-7 TRBD2 - TRBV4-2 CASSQERTSGSSSWEQYF TGTGCCAGCAGCCAAGAGAGGACTAGCGGGAGTTCAAGCTGGGAGCAGTACTTC
TRBJ1-4 - - TRBV28 CASSLQGGQTNEKLFF TGTGCCAGCAGTTTGCAGGGCGGCCAAACTAATGAAAAACTGTTTTTT
TRBJ2-4 - - TRBV28 CASTQSGPKNIQYF TGTGCCAGCACTCAGTCAGGGCCCAAAAACATTCAGTACTTC
TRBJ2-7 TRBD2 once TRBV7-2 CASSLVSGRTYEQYF TGTGCCAGCAGCTTAGTTAGCGGGAGAACGTACGAGCAGTACTTC
TRBJ2-7 - - TRBV14 CASSRGATGVYEQYF TGTGCCAGCAGCCGAGGAGCGACAGGTGTCTACGAGCAGTACTTC
TRBJ2-2 TRBD2 - TRBV5-4 CASSSRGGGPLYTGELFF TGTGCCAGCAGCTCGCGGGGGGGAGGGCCGTTATACACCGGGGAGCTGTTTTTT
TRBJ2-7 TRBD2 - TRBV28 CASKTGTRAYEQYF TGTGCCAGCAAGACCGGGACTAGGGCCTACGAGCAGTACTTC
TRBJ1-1 - - TRBV4-1 CASSQDRAVNTEAFF TGCGCCAGCAGCCAAGACAGGGCCGTGAACACTGAAGCTTTCTTT
TRBJ1-3 TRBD1 - TRBV30 CAWSVHTGGRNTIYF TGTGCCTGGAGTGTACACACAGGGGGCAGGAACACCATATATTTT
TRBJ1-6 TRBD1 - TRBV7-7 CASSPGQGSSYNSPLHF TGTGCCAGCAGCCCGGGACAGGGGAGCTCCTATAATTCACCCCTCCACTTT